A selection of T cell receptor beta chains follows, all from one sample in a study of control samples from healthy donors and cancer patients. Assay: immunoSEQ multiplex PCR; the TCRdb copy retains only in-frame clones and omits some. The data show fewer than 200,000 clones, 85% to 90% seen once. The sample was blood. All receptors derive from a woman aged 50 to 60 in good health. Both conserved end residues are part of each CDR3. The D gene is left open where the match is weak.

TRBV18 TRBD1 CASSPPGTGSTDTQYF
TRBV5-1 TRBD1 CASSRTFHRQGGGNTIYF
TRBV3-1/TRBV3-2 TRBD2 CASSQGGGHTDTQYF
TRBV19 TRBD1 CASPGQGNTEAFF
TRBV6-2/TRBV6-3 TRBD1 CASSTGQGRGSSYEQYF
TRBV29-1 . CSVGGLYRTDRTAFF
TRBV5-4 . CASSGSERYEQFF
TRBV28 . CASSSLSGTVDYEQYF
TRBV28 . CASRGGFDEQFF
TRBV5-6 . CASSLGRAGNTIYF
TRBV18 . CASSPSGYGYGYTF
TRBV6-1 . CASSEGVWGNYGYTF
TRBV5-4 . CASSLEHVNSPLHF
TRBV5-1 . CASSPPPGFNEQFF
TRBV3-1/TRBV3-2 TRBD1 CASGQGGIRVNEAFF
TRBV5-1 . CASSLDSGNTEAFF
TRBV6-6 . CASSYSTGESYNEQFF
TRBV27 TRBD1 CASSMQGAGGANVLTF
TRBV10-3 . CAISEAERDTGELFF
TRBV27 . CASSLSFRYEQYF
TRBV6-5 . CASRTAGSYEQYF
TRBV5-1 TRBD2 CASSSGGGSYNEQFF
TRBV15 . CATSDSYYNEQFF
TRBV6-6 . CASSKYTDTQYF
TRBV11-2 . CASSSQTGLYEQYF
TRBV5-1 . CASSLQGNQPQHF
TRBV5-4 . CASSLVAGPDTQYF
TRBV28 . CASSLDGVAGGYTF
TRBV9 TRBD2 CASSRGGDTGELFF
TRBV25-1 . CASRRASNYGYTF
TRBV28 . CASSLDILGYTF
TRBV9 TRBD1 CASSGTGRTDTQYF
TRBV5-6 . CASSLGWIAGVYEQYF
TRBV6-5 . CASKRTDTSYEQYF
TRBV3-1/TRBV3-2 . CASSQDIEGSGCNEQFF
TRBV9 . CASSVVPRGTSEAFF
TRBV12-3/TRBV12-4 . CASSRGTYSPLHF
TRBV9 . CASSVGDLTAYEQYF
TRBV19 . CASSPLYNEQFF
TRBV18 . CASSSEVSSNQPQHF